The 21 T cell receptor beta chains presented below share a single source sample, sequenced in a study of brain T cells in children with intractable seizures. Time point reported: blood from clinic visit 5 months post-surgery; TSC patient then seizure free. Method: immunoSEQ multiplex PCR; TCRdb's copy keeps in-frame clones and lacks some. The sample shows hundreds of thousands of clones, over 90% of them seen only once. Sample: peripheral blood, taken 4 to 6 months after surgery. Every receptor here comes from a boy younger than two with tuberous sclerosis and intractable seizures.

This clone has a single count. CDR3 residues: CASSETTGEGYTF. The CDR3 region has the DNA TGTGCCAGCAGTGAAACAACAGGGGAAGGCTACACCTTC. V gene TRBV6-1 combines with J gene TRBJ1-2, with 7 bases lining up with TRBD1. The V gene end was trimmed by 2 bases and the J gene end by 8 bases; junction bases not matched to a gene: 5. The CDR3 is 13 amino acids. CDR1 and CDR2 from the germline V gene are MNHNS and SASEGT.

Only a few counts were recorded for this clone. The chain joins TRBV10-1 to TRBJ1-5; 7 bases align to TRBD1. V lost 6 bases to trimming and J lost 3 bases; unmatched junction nucleotides: 5. The germline V gene has CDR1 WNHNN and CDR2 SYGVQD (reference sequence). The CDR3 runs to 14 residues. CDR3 loop: CASRRDSSNQPQHF. CDR3 in DNA: TGCGCCAGCAGAAGGGACAGCTCCAATCAGCCCCAGCATTTT.

The chain has TRBV5-6 and TRBJ2-1; D is possibly TRBD1 or TRBD2 (5 bases each). Germline V gives CDR1 SGHDT, CDR2 YYEEEE. V was pared by 0 bases and J by 8 bases, with 18 bases between. The CDR3 is 16 residues long. The CDR3 sequence is CASSLAWGWVVDEQFF. DNA for the CDR3: TGTGCCAGCAGCTTGGCCTGGGGGTGGGTGGTCGATGAGCAGTTCTTC. The entire variable domain, with the rest obtained from reference TRBV5-6 and TRBJ2-1, is as follows: DAGVTQSPTHLIKTRGQQVTLRCSPKSGHDTVSWYQQALGQGPQFIFQYYEEEERQRGNFPDRFSGHQFPNYSSELNVNALLLGDSALYLCASSLAWGWVVDEQFFGPGTRLTVL.

The chain carries TRBV10-1 and TRBJ2-5; TRBD2 aligns across 10 bases. CDR1 is WNHNN, CDR2 SYGVQD, per germline (reference sequence). The CDR3 consists of 13 residues. The V gene end was trimmed by 5 bases and the J gene end by 4 bases; junction bases not matched to a gene: 1. The CDR3 here is CASSRLAGETQYF. CDR3 nucleotides: TGCGCCAGCAGTAGACTAGCGGGAGAGACCCAGTACTTC.

The J gene is TRBJ1-6, the V gene TRBV19, with 9 bases lining up with TRBD1. The V segment lost 3 bases and the J segment 6 bases; nucleotides outside the gene matches: 3. Germline assignment: CDR1 LNHDA and CDR2 SQIVND (reference sequence). The CDR3 is made up of 15 amino acids. The CDR3 here is CASSIGTGSNSPLHF. As DNA, the CDR3 is TGTGCCAGTAGTATTGGGACAGGGAGTAATTCACCCCTCCACTTT. Full variable domain (outside the CDR3, taken from reference TRBV19 and TRBJ1-6): DGGITQSPKYLFRKEGQNVTLSCEQNLNHDAMYWYRQDPGQGLRLIYYSQIVNDFQKGDIAEGYSVSREKKESFPLTVTSAQKNPTAFYLCASSIGTGSNSPLHFGNGTRLTVT.

This chain uses TRBV2 with TRBJ1-1; D not resolved. V shed 6 bases and J shed 1 base, with 9 bases lying between them. Germline V CDR1 and CDR2: SNHLY, FYNNEI. CDR3 size: 13 residues. CDR3 coding DNA: TGTGCCAGCAGCGCTAACAGGAACACTGAAGCTTTCTTT. The encoded protein is CASSANRNTEAFF.

The chain recombines TRBV29-1 with TRBJ2-1; D not certain. Germline-derived CDR1 and CDR2 are SQVTM and ANQGSEA. The CDR3 is made up of 18 amino acids. Between the trimmed V and J ends, which lost 2 bases and 0 bases, there was a span of 20 bases. DNA of the CDR3: TGCAGCGTTGAATATGGGTTCGTGACAAAATACTCCTACAATGAGCAGTTCTTC. The encoded protein is CSVEYGFVTKYSYNEQFF.

The rearrangement uses TRBV7-9 and TRBJ2-7, with 8 bases matching TRBD1. Germline-derived CDR1 and CDR2 are SEHNR and FQNEAQ (reference sequence). This CDR3 is 14 amino acids long. The J segment lost 6 bases and the V segment lost 5 bases, leaving 9 bases of the junction unmatched. The CDR3 DNA reads as TGTGCCAGCAGCCATAGCGACAGGGGTGGCGAGCAGTACTTC. This encodes CASSHSDRGGEQYF.

A remark on this clone: Other DNA sequences within the sample encode an identical CDR3. The chain links TRBV9 to TRBJ1-4, with TRBD1 matching 9 bases. This CDR3 contains 15 residues. With 3 bases clipped from V and 8 bases from J, the junction kept 8 bases outside the gene matches. CDR1 SGDLS and CDR2 YYNGEE come from the germline V gene. CDR3 nucleotide sequence: TGTGCCAGCAGCGCCTCCGGGACAGGGTACGAAAAACTGTTTTTT. This codes for CASSASGTGYEKLFF.

The chain carries TRBV7-9 and TRBJ2-5, with 7 bases identical to TRBD2. CDR3 size: 19 residues. V shed 4 bases and J 0 bases; nucleotides not matched to a gene: 17. Germline CDR1 reads SEHNR; CDR2 reads FQNEAQ (reference sequence). CDR3 bases: TGTGCCAGCAGCTCCAGTGTGCCCCGGGGGGTCCAGTACCAAGAGACCCAGTACTTC. Translated: CASSSSVPRGVQYQETQYF.

This chain links TRBV10-3 with TRBJ2-7, with TRBD1 matching 7 bases. This CDR3 has 15 residues. J was trimmed by 7 bases and V by 0 bases; bases with no gene match: 9. The germline gives CDR1 ENHRY, CDR2 SYGVKD. CDR3 amino acids: CAISESYSGTEEQYF. For the CDR3, the DNA is TGTGCCATCAGTGAGTCGTATTCTGGGACAGAAGAGCAGTACTTC.

The rearrangement uses TRBV5-1 and TRBJ1-1; a weak D match, TRBD1 (6 bases). Trimming took 4 bases from V and 5 from J, leaving 18 bases between them. Germline V gives CDR1 SGHRS, CDR2 YFSETQ. The CDR3 is made up of 15 amino acids. The DNA for the CDR3 is TGCGCCAGCAGCGTGACAGGTGAGGTGGGAACTGAAGCTTTCTTT. This encodes CASSVTGEVGTEAFF.

The chain is built from TRBV6-5 and TRBJ2-7; 8 bases line up with TRBD1. Germline trimming cut 6 bases from V and 4 bases from J; bases unmatched to any gene: 2. The V gene's germline CDR1 is MNHEY and CDR2 SVGAGI. This CDR3 contains 12 residues. CDR3 amino acids: CASRGDRYEQYF. The CDR3 nucleotides are TGTGCCAGCAGGGGGGACAGGTACGAGCAGTACTTC.

The genes are TRBV28 and TRBJ2-5, with D perhaps matching TRBD2 (6 bases). The CDR3 contains 18 residues. The V and J ends lost 6 bases and 4 bases respectively, with 27 bases between them. Germline-derived CDR1 and CDR2 are MDHEN and SYDVKM. DNA for the CDR3: TGTGCCAGCAGCTCCTCCGGTTTTGGCGGGACTGTAGTAGAGACCCAGTACTTC. As protein: CASSSSGFGGTVVETQYF.

The chain couples TRBV5-1 to TRBJ2-7; D gene uncertain. This CDR3 contains 14 residues. Germline V gene sequence: CDR1 SGHRS, CDR2 YFSETQ. Trimming pared 4 bases from V and 5 bases from J, leaving 16 bases between. The DNA for the CDR3 is TGCGCCAGCAGCCCGAATGGGTCGAACGACGAGCAGTACTTC. Its protein product is CASSPNGSNDEQYF.

This rearrangement joins TRBV7-3 to TRBJ2-7; TRBD2 matches at 7 bases. V gave up 2 bases and J gave up 7 bases; unmatched junction bases: 2. The CDR3 runs 12 residues. The V gene's germline CDR1 is SGHTA and CDR2 FQGTGA. The CDR3 sequence is CASSLGRGEQYF. The CDR3 nucleotides are TGTGCCAGCAGCTTAGGGCGGGGGGAGCAGTACTTC. Drawing the rest from reference TRBV7-3 and TRBJ2-7, the complete variable domain is GAGVSQTPSNKVTEKGKYVELRCDPISGHTALYWYRQSLGQGPEFLIYFQGTGAADDSGLPNDRFFAVRPEGSVSTLKIQRTERGDSAVYLCASSLGRGEQYFGPGTRLTVT.

The chain employs TRBV6-2 or TRBV6-3 and TRBJ1-1, with D uncertain. This CDR3 contains 14 residues. Trimming removed 2 bases from V and 5 bases from J, with 12 bases in between. The germline gives CDR1 MNHEY, CDR2 SVGEGT. CDR3 loop: CASSYVLVGTEAFF. In DNA, the CDR3 is TGTGCCAGCAGTTACGTTTTAGTTGGGACTGAAGCTTTCTTT.

The V call is TRBV4-1, the J call TRBJ1-2; 7 bases are a match to TRBD1. The germline V gene encodes CDR1 MGHRA and CDR2 YSYEKL. CDR3 length: 17 residues. J gave up 4 bases and V 0 bases, and 11 bases lay outside the gene matches. The CDR3 sequence is CASSQDTQGGVGYGYTF. The DNA for the CDR3 is TGCGCCAGCAGCCAAGATACCCAGGGGGGCGTCGGCTATGGCTACACCTTC.

The CDR3 coding sequence is TGTGCCAGCAGTGGGTCCACAGGGGATAATCAGCCCCAGCATTTT. Translation: CASSGSTGDNQPQHF. V is TRBV2 and J is TRBJ1-5; TRBD1 aligns across 7 bases. CDR3 length: 15 amino acids. V was clipped by 4 bases and J by 4 bases; unmatched bases: 7. Germline loops: CDR1 SNHLY, CDR2 FYNNEI.

This chain uses TRBV13 with TRBJ2-7, with no clear D. V lost 3 bases, J lost 4 bases, and 7 bases lay in between. CDR1 is PRHDT and CDR2 is FYEKMQ in the germline V gene (reference sequence). This CDR3 contains 12 residues. CDR3 loop: CASSFAQYEQYF. CDR3 in DNA: TGTGCCAGCAGCTTCGCTCAGTACGAGCAGTACTTC.

V gene TRBV9 combines with J gene TRBJ2-5; the D is unclear. This CDR3 has 12 amino acids. V gave up 0 bases and J gave up 5 bases, with 5 bases separating them. CDR1 and CDR2 (germline): SGDLS, YYNGEE. This CDR3 reads CASSVGPETQYF. The CDR3 DNA is TGTGCCAGCAGCGTAGGGCCGGAGACCCAGTACTTC.